The rows below give T cell receptor beta chains drawn from one sample of a study of T-cell reconstitution after alpha-beta-depleted transplantation in children. Each CDR3 protein gets one entry after TCRdb re-called the PCR reads with MiXCR. The table shows fewer than 90,000 distinct CDR3 sequences, with around 6.6% occurring only once. Source: PBMCs from the stem cell graft donor, taken from the stem cell graft. The receptors originated from a human donor who donated a stem cell graft to a child with acute lymphoblastic leukemia. The CDR3 runs from the conserved cysteine through the conserved F or W. The D gene is left open where the match is weak. Clone sizes are given selectively: once, few, many, or a class where the clone is expanded.

>many|TRBJ1-2|TRBV29-1|TRBD1
CSVVQGAVGGYTF
TGCAGCGTTGTACAGGGGGCAGTAGGAGGCTACACCTTC
>many|TRBJ2-1|TRBV12-3/TRBV12-4|TRBD2
CASTPGLANNEQFF
TGTGCCAGCACACCGGGACTAGCGAACAATGAGCAGTTCTTC
>many|TRBJ1-2|TRBV29-1|-
CSVELDYGYTF
TGCAGCGTTGAATTGGACTATGGCTACACCTTC
>many|TRBJ2-3|TRBV6-2/TRBV6-3|-
CAISFVRETDTQYF
TGTGCCATCAGTTTCGTCAGGGAAACAGATACGCAGTATTTT
>few|TRBJ1-2|TRBV5-6|-
CASSLGSSPQIYGYTF
TGTGCCAGCAGCTTGGGATCATCGCCCCAAATCTATGGCTACACCTTC
>many|TRBJ2-1|TRBV7-9|-
CASSPTSHEQFF
TGTGCCAGCAGCCCCACTAGTCATGAGCAGTTCTTC
>-|TRBJ2-1|TRBV10-2|TRBD2
CASRTSGINEQFF
TGCGCCAGCCGGACTAGCGGGATCAATGAGCAGTTCTTC
>few|TRBJ2-3|TRBV4-2|TRBD2
CASSQASGVPDTQYF
TGTGCCAGCAGCCAGGCTAGCGGGGTTCCAGATACGCAGTATTTT
>-|TRBJ2-5|TRBV6-2/TRBV6-3|TRBD2
CASSSTSGRTWGTQETQYF
TGTGCCAGCAGTTCGACTAGCGGGAGGACCTGGGGAACTCAAGAGACCCAGTACTTC
>-|TRBJ2-5|TRBV7-4|-
CASSTGPLGGQYF
TGTGCCAGCAGCACGGGCCCTCTAGGGGGCCAGTACTTC
>many|TRBJ1-5|TRBV4-3|-
CASSLLFDSSNQPQHF
TGCGCCAGCAGCCTACTATTCGACAGTAGCAATCAGCCCCAGCATTTT
>-|TRBJ2-2|TRBV7-2|-
CASSPGVDTGELFF
TGTGCCAGCAGCCCAGGGGTTGACACCGGGGAGCTGTTTTTT
>once|TRBJ2-7|TRBV25-1|-
CATSSTSPGSYEQYF
TGTGCTACCAGTAGCACTTCACCGGGATCCTACGAGCAGTACTTC
>many|TRBJ2-7|TRBV10-3|TRBD1
CANGQGLTYEQYF
TGTGCCAACGGACAGGGCCTTACCTACGAGCAGTACTTC
>many|TRBJ1-6|TRBV20-1|-
CSAEKIVGDSPLHF
TGCAGTGCTGAAAAGATAGTGGGGGATTCACCCCTCCACTTT
>many|TRBJ1-1|TRBV10-3|-
CAISEGEGLTEAFF
TGTGCCATCAGTGAAGGGGAGGGTCTCACTGAAGCTTTCTTT
>-|TRBJ2-7|TRBV6-2/TRBV6-3|-
CASSYDISSYEQYF
TGTGCCAGCAGTTACGACATCAGTAGCTACGAGCAGTACTTC